This entry concerns a single T cell receptor beta chain. No antigen is known for it. This entry is derived from a study of shared clonotypes between healthy human individuals. The study's findings and limits: Few donors restricted represented genetic and exposure-history diversity.

The method was immunoSEQ multiplex PCR; TCRdb's version includes in-frame clones alone and lacks a portion of them. The sample records around 2.1 million clones, about 92% being singletons. As defined, naive CD8 cells were CD45RO-negative and positively selected for CCR7, with terminally differentiated effector memory CD45RA+ cells excluded. Within Nashville, Tennessee resided all donors, each a Caucasian adult. This CDR3 has 15 residues. Germline CDR1 and CDR2: SEHNR and FQNEAQ (reference sequence). V shed 7 bases and J 2 bases; nucleotides not matched to a gene: 7. The material sequenced was naive CD8+ T cells from PBMCs. The rearrangement links TRBV7-9 to TRBJ2-1; 8 bases line up with TRBD1. The receptor comes from a man aged 18 to 35 in good health. Some clones in this sample may be carry-over from other donors' samples. CDR3 bases: TGTGCCAGCACCAAACAGGGGGTAACCTACAATGAGCAGTTCTTC. Translation gives CASTKQGVTYNEQFF. Looking up the rest from reference TRBV7-9 and TRBJ2-1 gives the full variable domain: DTGVSQNPRHKITKRGQNVTFRCDPISEHNRLYWYRQTLGQGPEFLTYFQNEAQLEKSRLLSDRFSAERPKGSFSTLEIQRTEQGDSAMYLCASTKQGVTYNEQFFGPGTRLTVL.